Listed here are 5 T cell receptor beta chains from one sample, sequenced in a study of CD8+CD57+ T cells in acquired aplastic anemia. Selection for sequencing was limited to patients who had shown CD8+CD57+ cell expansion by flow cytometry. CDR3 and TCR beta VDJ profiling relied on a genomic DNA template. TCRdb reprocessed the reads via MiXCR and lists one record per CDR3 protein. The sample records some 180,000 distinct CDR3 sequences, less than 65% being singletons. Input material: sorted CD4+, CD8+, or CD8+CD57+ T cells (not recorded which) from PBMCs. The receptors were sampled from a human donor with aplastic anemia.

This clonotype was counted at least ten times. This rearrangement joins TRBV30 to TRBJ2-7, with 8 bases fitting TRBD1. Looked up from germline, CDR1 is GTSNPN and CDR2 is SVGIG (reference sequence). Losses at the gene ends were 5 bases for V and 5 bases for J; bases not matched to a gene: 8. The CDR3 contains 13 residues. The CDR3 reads CAWGTGHLNEQYF. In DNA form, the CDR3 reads TGTGCCTGGGGGACAGGCCACTTGAACGAGCAGTACTTC.

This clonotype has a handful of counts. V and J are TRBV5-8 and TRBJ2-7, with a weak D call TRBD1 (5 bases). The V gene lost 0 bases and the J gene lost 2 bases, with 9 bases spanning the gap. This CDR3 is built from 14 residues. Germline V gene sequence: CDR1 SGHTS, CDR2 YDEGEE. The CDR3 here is CASSLGQRTYEQYF. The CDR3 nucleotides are TGTGCCAGCAGCTTGGGACAGCGAACCTACGAGCAGTACTTC.

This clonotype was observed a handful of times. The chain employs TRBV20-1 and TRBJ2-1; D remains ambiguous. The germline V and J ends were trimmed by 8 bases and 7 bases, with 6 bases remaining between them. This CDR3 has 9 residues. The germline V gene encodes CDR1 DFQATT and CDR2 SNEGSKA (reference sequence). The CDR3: CSIGNEQFF. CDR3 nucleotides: TGCAGTATTGGGAATGAGCAGTTCTTC.

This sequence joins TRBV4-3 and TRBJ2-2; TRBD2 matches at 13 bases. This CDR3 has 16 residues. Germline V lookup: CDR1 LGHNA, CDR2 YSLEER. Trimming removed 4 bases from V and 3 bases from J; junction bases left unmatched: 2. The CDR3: CASSPGTSGDTGELFF. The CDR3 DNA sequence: TGCGCCAGCAGCCCTGGGACTAGCGGGGACACCGGGGAGCTGTTTTTT.

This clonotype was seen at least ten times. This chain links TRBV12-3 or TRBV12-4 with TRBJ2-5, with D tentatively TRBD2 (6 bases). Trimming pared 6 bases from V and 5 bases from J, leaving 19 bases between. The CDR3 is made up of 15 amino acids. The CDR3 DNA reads TGTGCCAGCAGACGTATTACTAGCTCACAGGAGACCCAGTACTTC. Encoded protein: CASRRITSSQETQYF.